This T cell receptor beta chain was profiled in a study of CD8+CD57+ T cells in acquired aplastic anemia. Turning to the study itself: The sorted CD4+ and CD8+ cells yielded an average around 3.2 ug of DNA. Healthy donors yielded some 11 million CD4+ cell reads on average.

TCR beta VDJ and CDR3 were profiled, and genomic DNA was the template. From the reads, TCRdb called clonotypes with MiXCR, one entry per CDR3 protein. The sample records about 220,000 distinct CDR3 sequences, 34% being singletons. CDR1 is SNHLY and CDR2 is FYNNEI in the germline V gene. V was clipped by 6 bases and J by 6 bases, with 20 bases between them. This CDR3 contains 15 residues. The study's findings and limits: Patients showed no significant difference from controls in CD8+ Simpson's diversity. Researchers report that about 28 CD8+ CDR3 sequences appeared in both patients and controls.

In the case of this clonotype: What it binds is unknown.

This clonotype was sampled from a human donor in good health, serving as a control. The specimen was sorted CD4+, CD8+, or CD8+CD57+ T cells (not recorded which) from PBMCs. J is TRBJ1-2 and V is TRBV2; TRBD1 might be the D (5 bases). The CDR3 protein is CASSGRQTLGHGYTF. The CDR3, as DNA: TGTGCCAGCAGCGGGAGACAGACCCTAGGCCATGGCTACACCTTC.